A single sample gave rise to the 20 T cell receptor beta chains below, sequenced in a study of a mutant IDH1 vaccine in newly diagnosed glioma. Their antigen targets remain unknown. This table comes from immunoSEQ multiplex PCR, and its TCRdb copy is limited to in-frame clones, with some not included. The sample shows approximately 82,000 clones, approximately 85% of them seen only once. Time point given: week 23, last vaccination. Vaccine doses each comprised 300 ug of mutant IDH1 20-mer peptide, with topical imiquimod. Here the sequenced sample was PBMCs, taken from a glioma patient whose treatment included an IDH1 peptide vaccine. All receptors derive from a man between 25 and 39 years old with glioma. Some clones in this sample may be carry-over from other donors' samples.

The chain carries TRBV5-8 and TRBJ2-7, with D hard to call. The V end was cut by 7 bases, the J end by 3 bases, with 17 bases between. This CDR3 region has 14 residues. Germline V gene sequence: CDR1 SGHTS, CDR2 YDEGEE. The chain's CDR3 is CASSARLDHYEQYF. CDR3 DNA: TGTGCCAGCTCCGCCCGGCTAGACCACTACGAGCAGTACTTC.

The chain couples TRBV5-6 to TRBJ2-3; TRBD2 might be the D (5 bases). This CDR3 has 15 residues. V dropped 6 bases and J dropped 2 bases, with 16 bases sitting between them. CDR1 and CDR2 (germline): SGHDT, YYEEEE. CDR3 DNA: TGTGCCAGCAACCGGGCGAGGGTTTCCACAGATACGCAGTATTTT. Residues: CASNRARVSTDTQYF. The full variable domain, its missing parts supplied by reference TRBV5-6 and TRBJ2-3, is DAGVTQSPTHLIKTRGQQVTLRCSPKSGHDTVSWYQQALGQGPQFIFQYYEEEERQRGNFPDRFSGHQFPNYSSELNVNALLLGDSALYLCASNRARVSTDTQYFGPGTRLTVL.

This clone was seen a handful of times. V is TRBV7-2 and J is TRBJ1-1; possibly TRBD1 for D (5 bases). Deletions cut 2 bases from V and 5 bases from J, with 12 bases between. Germline loops: CDR1 SGHTA, CDR2 FQGNSA. The CDR3 contains 14 residues. CDR3 amino acids: CASSLSGRATEAFF. CDR3 bases: TGTGCCAGCAGCTTATCCGGCAGGGCGACTGAAGCTTTCTTT.

The rearrangement links TRBV11-2 to TRBJ2-7; TRBD1 matches 7 bases. This CDR3 has 16 amino acids. From germline, CDR1 is SGHAT and CDR2 FQNNGV. V was clipped by 6 bases and J by 2 bases; unmatched bases: 13. The CDR3 DNA is TGTGCCAGCAGATCAGAGGTAGGGGGCCTAACCTACGAGCAGTACTTC. Its translation is CASRSEVGGLTYEQYF.

In this sample, this clone turned up a few times. The chain carries TRBV13 and TRBJ1-1; the D is unclear. CDR3 length equals 10 residues. Germline V gives CDR1 PRHDT, CDR2 FYEKMQ (reference sequence). V was pared by 4 bases and J by 11 bases, with 8 bases between. CDR3 bases: TGTGCCAGCAGCTCAGGAAGCGCTTTCTTT. Translated, it gives CASSSGSAFF.

The chain carries TRBV28 and TRBJ1-4, with no clear D. Looked up from germline, CDR1 is MDHEN and CDR2 is SYDVKM. The ends were cut back, 3 bases at V and 8 bases at J, with 7 bases in the middle. CDR3 length: 12 residues. Here the CDR3 reads CASSLPREKLFF. CDR3 nucleotides: TGTGCCAGCAGTTTGCCGAGAGAAAAACTGTTTTTT. Supplemented by reference TRBV28 and TRBJ1-4, the full variable domain reads DVKVTQSSRYLVKRTGEKVFLECVQDMDHENMFWYRQDPGLGLRLIYFSYDVKMKEKGDIPEGYSVSREKKERFSLILESASTNQTSMYLCASSLPREKLFFGSGTQLSVL.

The chain joins TRBV19 to TRBJ2-3; D is possibly TRBD1 or TRBD2 (5 bases each). The CDR3 has 14 amino acids. V shed 9 bases and J shed 2 bases, with 15 bases lying between them. Per germline, CDR1 LNHDA and CDR2 SQIVND (reference sequence). As DNA, the CDR3 is TGTGCCAGCGCCCGGGACCTTAACACAGATACGCAGTATTTT. It encodes CASARDLNTDTQYF.

The chain is built from TRBV7-6 and TRBJ2-7, with 9 bases that match TRBD1. V shed 5 bases and J 4 bases; nucleotides not matched to a gene: 3. Germline-derived CDR1 and CDR2 are SGHVS and FNYEAQ. The CDR3 runs to 13 residues. The CDR3 reads CASSPGQGYEQYF. CDR3 coding DNA: TGTGCCAGCAGCCCCGGACAGGGGTACGAGCAGTACTTC.

This clone has just a few counts. CDR3 sequence: CASSLPLGDEKLFF. The CDR3 DNA sequence: TGTGCCAGCAGCCTACCCTTAGGAGATGAAAAACTGTTTTTT. The chain joins TRBV7-9 to TRBJ1-4; D is unresolved. The V and J ends lost 5 bases and 6 bases respectively, with 13 bases between them. The CDR3 covers 14 residues. The germline CDR1 and CDR2 sequences are SEHNR and FQNEAQ (reference sequence).

The chain uses TRBV19 and TRBJ1-2, with D tentatively TRBD1 (6 bases). The germline CDR1 and CDR2 sequences are LNHDA and SQIVND (reference sequence). Trimming took off 7 bases at V and 2 bases at J, with 14 bases between the two ends. The CDR3 contains 14 residues. CDR3 coding DNA: TGTGCCAGTACCCCAGGGGCGGAGAACTATGGCTACACCTTC. Protein product: CASTPGAENYGYTF.

This clone was seen just once. CDR3 region: CASSNRQDRSYNEQFF. CDR3 nucleotides: TGTGCCAGCAGCAACCGACAGGACAGATCCTACAATGAGCAGTTCTTC. The chain carries TRBV9 and TRBJ2-1; D is possibly TRBD1 (6 bases). The CDR3 totals 16 residues. Germline loops: CDR1 SGDLS, CDR2 YYNGEE. Trimming took off 4 bases at V and 1 base at J, with 15 bases between the two ends.

The chain recombines TRBV7-2 with TRBJ2-3; a weak D match, TRBD2 (6 bases). The CDR3 consists of 12 residues. With 0 bases removed from V and 8 bases from J, the gap between germline ends came to 6 bases. Germline lookup yields CDR1 SGHTA and CDR2 FQGNSA. CDR3 coding DNA: TGTGCCAGCAGCTTAGCGCGGGGTACGCAGTATTTT. Amino acid sequence: CASSLARGTQYF. The whole variable domain, remainder taken from reference TRBV7-2 and TRBJ2-3, is GAGVSQSPSNKVTEKGKDVELRCDPISGHTALYWYRQSLGQGLEFLIYFQGNSAPDKSGLPSDRFSAERTGGSVSTLTIQRTQQEDSAVYLCASSLARGTQYFGPGTRLTVL.

As concerns this clone: The same CDR3 is also encoded by other DNA sequences in this sample. This chain links TRBV18 with TRBJ2-5; D gene uncertain. With 3 bases removed from V and 5 bases from J, the gap between germline ends came to 4 bases. The CDR3 consists of 11 residues. Germline V gene sequence: CDR1 KGHSH, CDR2 LQKENI. The CDR3: CASSPQETQYF. The CDR3 bases are TGTGCCAGCTCACCCCAGGAGACCCAGTACTTC.

The chain couples TRBV30 to TRBJ2-5; a weak D match, TRBD2 (6 bases). The J call is in doubt because the DNA end fits TRBJ2-7 better. This CDR3 is built from 13 residues. Germline V gene sequence: CDR1 GTSNPN, CDR2 SVGIG (reference sequence). DNA of the CDR3: TGTGCCTGGAGCGCCGGGACTTTCTACGAGCAGTACTTC. Protein sequence: CAWSAGTFYEQYF.

The chain employs TRBV23-1 and TRBJ2-7, with 9 bases lining up with TRBD1. TRBV23-1 belongs to the ORF category, with a function that is uncertain. This CDR3 spans 17 amino acids. V trimming: 1 base; J trimming: 0 bases; junction bases outside the gene matches: 7. CDR3: CASSQYRRTGASYEQYF. The CDR3 nucleotides read TGCGCCAGCAGTCAATATAGGCGGACAGGGGCCTCCTACGAGCAGTACTTC.

The chain carries TRBV7-9 and TRBJ2-1; D is undetermined. CDR1 SEHNR and CDR2 FQNEAQ come from the germline V gene (reference sequence). The V end lost 0 bases, the J end lost 7 bases, and 4 bases lay between the germline ends. The CDR3 length is 12 residues. The chain's CDR3 is CASSLAPNEQFF. CDR3 in DNA: TGTGCCAGCAGCTTAGCCCCAAATGAGCAGTTCTTC.

The chain links TRBV7-9 to TRBJ2-5; 8 nucleotides align to TRBD2. There are 17 residues in the CDR3. Germline V gene lookup returns CDR1 SEHNR and CDR2 FQNEAQ (reference sequence). J lost 0 bases, V lost 5 bases, and 11 bases had no gene match. In DNA form, the CDR3 reads TGTGCCAGCAGCCCCTCAGGGAGCGGGGGCAACCAAGAGACCCAGTACTTC. Protein: CASSPSGSGGNQETQYF.

The chain links TRBV5-1 to TRBJ2-5; a possible D gene is TRBD2 (6 bases). V gave up 4 bases and J gave up 4 bases, with 14 bases separating them. Germline CDR1 and CDR2: SGHRS and YFSETQ. CDR3 length: 14 amino acids. Written as DNA, the CDR3 is TGCGCCAGCAGCCTTATAGCGGCGGCAGAGACCCAGTACTTC. As protein: CASSLIAAAETQYF.

The V call is TRBV7-9, the J call TRBJ2-3; TRBD1 matches 9 bases. The length of the CDR3 is 15 residues. The germline CDR1 and CDR2 sequences are SEHNR and FQNEAQ (reference sequence). The junction had 7 bases not matched to a gene; V was cut back by 5 bases and J by 4 bases. CDR3 in DNA: TGTGCCAGCAGCAACACAGGGGGCGCTTCAGATACGCAGTATTTT. Translation gives CASSNTGGASDTQYF.

V gene TRBV2 combines with J gene TRBJ2-5, with D uncertain. The CDR3 is made up of 12 amino acids. Germline V gene sequence: CDR1 SNHLY, CDR2 FYNNEI. Trimming pared 3 bases from V and 1 base from J, leaving 3 bases between. CDR3 DNA sequence: TGTGCCAGCAGTGAGGCCCAAGAGACCCAGTACTTC. Amino acid sequence: CASSEAQETQYF.